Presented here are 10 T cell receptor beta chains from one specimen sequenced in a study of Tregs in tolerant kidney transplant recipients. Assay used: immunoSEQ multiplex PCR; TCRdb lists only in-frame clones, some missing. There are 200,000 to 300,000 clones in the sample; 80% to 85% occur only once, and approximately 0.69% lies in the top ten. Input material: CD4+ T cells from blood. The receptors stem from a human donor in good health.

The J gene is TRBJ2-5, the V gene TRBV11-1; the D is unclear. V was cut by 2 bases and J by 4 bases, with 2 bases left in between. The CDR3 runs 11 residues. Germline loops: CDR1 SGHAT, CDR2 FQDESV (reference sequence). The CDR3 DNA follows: TGTGCCAGCAGCTTAAGAGAGACCCAGTACTTC. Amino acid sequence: CASSLRETQYF.

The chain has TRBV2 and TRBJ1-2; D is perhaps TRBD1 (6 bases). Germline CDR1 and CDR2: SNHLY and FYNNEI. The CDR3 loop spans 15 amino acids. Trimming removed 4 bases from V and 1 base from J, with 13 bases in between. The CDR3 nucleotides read TGTGCCAGCAGTGCTATTTGGGACATTAACTATGGCTACACCTTC. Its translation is CASSAIWDINYGYTF.

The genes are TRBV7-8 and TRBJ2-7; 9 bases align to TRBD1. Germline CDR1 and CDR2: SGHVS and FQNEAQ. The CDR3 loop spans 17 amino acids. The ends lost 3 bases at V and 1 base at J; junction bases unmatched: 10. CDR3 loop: CASSFNRSGTGSYEQYF. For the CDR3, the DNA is TGTGCCAGCAGCTTTAATCGTTCCGGGACAGGGTCCTACGAGCAGTACTTC.

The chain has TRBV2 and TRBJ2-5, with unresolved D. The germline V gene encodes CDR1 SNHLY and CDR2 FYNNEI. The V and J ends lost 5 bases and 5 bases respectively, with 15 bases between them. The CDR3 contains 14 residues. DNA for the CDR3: TGTGCCAGCAGTACCGAGAGGTTTAGGGAGACCCAGTACTTC. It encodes CASSTERFRETQYF.

Here the CDR3 DNA reads TGTGCCTGGAGTGTACTCCCTAGCGACAATGAGCAGTTCTTC. Protein sequence: CAWSVLPSDNEQFF. This chain connects TRBV30 to TRBJ2-1; a possible D gene is TRBD2 (6 bases). CDR1 GTSNPN and CDR2 SVGIG come from the germline V gene (reference sequence). V lost 0 bases to trimming and J lost 5 bases, with 11 bases between them. This CDR3 comprises 14 residues.

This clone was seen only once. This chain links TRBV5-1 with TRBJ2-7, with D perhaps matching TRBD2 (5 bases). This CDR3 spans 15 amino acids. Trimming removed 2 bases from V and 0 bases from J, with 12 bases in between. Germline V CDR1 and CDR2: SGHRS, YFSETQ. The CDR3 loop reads CASSFSAESSYEQYF. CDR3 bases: TGCGCCAGCAGCTTTTCAGCGGAGAGCTCCTACGAGCAGTACTTC.

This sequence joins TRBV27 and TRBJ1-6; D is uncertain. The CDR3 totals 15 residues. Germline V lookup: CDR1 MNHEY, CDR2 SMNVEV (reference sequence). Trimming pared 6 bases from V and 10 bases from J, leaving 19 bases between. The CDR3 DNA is TGTGCCAGCAGCCTCAGTTATCGGGAGGAATCACCCCTCCACTTT. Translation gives CASSLSYREESPLHF.

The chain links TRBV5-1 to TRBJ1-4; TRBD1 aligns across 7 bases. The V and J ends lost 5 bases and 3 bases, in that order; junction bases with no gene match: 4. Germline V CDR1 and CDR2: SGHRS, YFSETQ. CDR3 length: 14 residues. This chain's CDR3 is CASRPGTANEKLFF. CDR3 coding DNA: TGCGCCAGCAGGCCCGGGACAGCTAATGAAAAACTGTTTTTT.

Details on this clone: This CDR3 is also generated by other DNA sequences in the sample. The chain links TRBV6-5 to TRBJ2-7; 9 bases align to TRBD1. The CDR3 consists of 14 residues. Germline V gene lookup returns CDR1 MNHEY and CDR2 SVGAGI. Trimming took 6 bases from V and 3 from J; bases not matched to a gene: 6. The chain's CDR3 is CASRRQGGRYEQYF. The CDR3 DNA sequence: TGTGCCAGCAGGAGACAGGGGGGTCGCTACGAGCAGTACTTC.

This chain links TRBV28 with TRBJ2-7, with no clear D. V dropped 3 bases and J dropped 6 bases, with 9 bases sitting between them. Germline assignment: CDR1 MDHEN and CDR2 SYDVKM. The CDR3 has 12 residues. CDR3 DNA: TGTGCCAGCAGTTTGCTGCAATCCGAGCAGTACTTC. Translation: CASSLLQSEQYF.